Listed below are T cell receptor beta chains from one sample, sequenced in a study of cytomegalovirus exposure and HLA in healthy donors. Clones were read by immunoSEQ multiplex PCR, and TCRdb kept only the in-frame ones, dropping some. The sample yields about 170,000 clones, around 78% seen once. The sample taken for sequencing was PBMCs. These receptors all stem from a woman aged 30 to 39 in good health and CMV-seropositive. The CDR3 runs from the conserved cysteine through the conserved F or W. The D gene is left open where the match is weak. Some rows have no size entry. The others give once, few or many, or a class for an expanded clone.

>.|.|TRBV28|TRBJ2-7
CASSPHRSYYEQYF
TGTGCCAGCAGTCCCCATCGGAGTTACTACGAGCAGTACTTC
>.|.|TRBV4-1|TRBJ1-2
CASSQEGGGVGYTF
TGCGCCAGCAGCCAAGAAGGAGGGGGGGTGGGCTACACCTTC
>.|.|TRBV7-8|TRBJ1-5
CASSLGRTYNQPQHF
TGTGCCAGCAGCTTAGGTCGCACCTACAATCAGCCCCAGCATTTT
>TRBD1|.|TRBV6-5|TRBJ1-2
CASSYSPGGQSKGYTF
TGTGCCAGCAGTTACTCCCCAGGGGGGCAGTCAAAAGGCTACACCTTC
>TRBD2|.|TRBV29-1|TRBJ2-6
CSVFTSGSLPSGANVLTF
TGCAGCGTGTTCACTAGCGGGAGTCTCCCCTCTGGGGCCAACGTCCTGACTTTC
>.|few|TRBV6-1|TRBJ1-6
CASSEGGLTYNSPLHF
TGTGCCAGCAGTGAAGGGGGCCTGACCTATAATTCACCCCTCCACTTT
>TRBD1|few|TRBV9|TRBJ1-1
CASSPRQGVSAEAFF
TGTGCCAGCAGCCCCCGACAGGGGGTAAGCGCTGAAGCTTTCTTT
>TRBD1|.|TRBV4-3|TRBJ2-1
CASSQDRDRVLNEQFF
TGCGCCAGCAGCCAGGACCGGGACAGGGTATTGAATGAGCAGTTCTTC
>.|.|TRBV27|TRBJ2-7
CASSVPRRGNYEQYF
TGTGCCAGCAGTGTACCGCGGCGGGGTAACTACGAGCAGTACTTC
>TRBD2|.|TRBV5-5|TRBJ2-2
CASSLWAGGSTGELFF
TGTGCCAGCAGCTTGTGGGCGGGAGGAAGCACCGGGGAGCTGTTTTTT
>.|.|TRBV5-1|TRBJ2-2
CASSLRQTGTGELFF
TGCGCCAGCAGCTTGCGGCAGACGGGCACCGGGGAGCTGTTTTTT
>.|.|TRBV14|TRBJ1-6
CASSRSSYNSPLHF
TGTGCCAGCAGTAGAAGCTCCTATAATTCACCCCTCCACTTT
>.|.|TRBV14|TRBJ2-3
CASSRDYTQYF
TGTGCCAGCAGCCGGGACTATACGCAGTATTTT
>TRBD1|few|TRBV7-9|TRBJ2-1
CASTEGQGSSGEQFF
TGTGCCAGCACCGAGGGACAGGGTAGTTCGGGTGAGCAGTTCTTC
>TRBD1|.|TRBV29-1|TRBJ2-1
CSAEQTGVVAEQFF
TGCAGCGCCGAGCAGACAGGGGTGGTAGCTGAGCAGTTCTTC
>.|.|TRBV11-2|TRBJ2-7
CASSFGQGEQYF
TGTGCCAGCAGCTTTGGTCAGGGCGAGCAGTACTTC
>TRBD1|.|TRBV9|TRBJ1-1
CASSASWTGGTEAFF
TGTGCCAGCAGCGCCAGTTGGACAGGGGGCACTGAAGCTTTCTTT
>TRBD1|.|TRBV6-5|TRBJ1-1
CASSYATGDTEAFF
TGTGCCAGCAGTTACGCAACAGGGGACACTGAAGCTTTCTTT
>.|.|TRBV5-1|TRBJ1-6
CASSLENSPHSPLHF
TGCGCCAGCAGCTTGGAGAACAGCCCGCATTCACCCCTCCACTTT
>.|.|TRBV5-1|TRBJ2-7
CASSLDGVHEQYF
TGCGCCAGCAGCTTGGACGGGGTCCACGAGCAGTACTTC
>TRBD1|.|TRBV19|TRBJ1-1
CASSTGTGHGTNTEAFF
TGTGCCAGTAGTACTGGGACAGGGCACGGGACAAACACTGAAGCTTTCTTT
>.|.|TRBV15|TRBJ1-2
CATTPESGDYGYTF
TGTGCCACCACCCCGGAGTCAGGGGACTATGGCTACACCTTC
>TRBD1|once|TRBV5-1|TRBJ2-1
CASRLTGGASYNEQFF
TGCGCCAGCAGACTGACAGGGGGCGCTTCCTACAATGAGCAGTTCTTC
>TRBD1|.|TRBV9|TRBJ1-1
CASSVKTGSLGTEAFF
TGTGCCAGCAGCGTAAAGACAGGGAGTCTGGGCACTGAAGCTTTCTTT
>.|.|TRBV21-1|TRBJ2-1
CASSTPGLAGNEQFF
TGTGCCAGCAGCACCCCCGGACTAGCGGGGAATGAGCAGTTCTTC
>.|.|TRBV5-1|TRBJ2-7
CASSLEGQNAIDEQYF
TGCGCCAGCAGCTTGGAGGGACAAAATGCTATCGACGAGCAGTACTTC